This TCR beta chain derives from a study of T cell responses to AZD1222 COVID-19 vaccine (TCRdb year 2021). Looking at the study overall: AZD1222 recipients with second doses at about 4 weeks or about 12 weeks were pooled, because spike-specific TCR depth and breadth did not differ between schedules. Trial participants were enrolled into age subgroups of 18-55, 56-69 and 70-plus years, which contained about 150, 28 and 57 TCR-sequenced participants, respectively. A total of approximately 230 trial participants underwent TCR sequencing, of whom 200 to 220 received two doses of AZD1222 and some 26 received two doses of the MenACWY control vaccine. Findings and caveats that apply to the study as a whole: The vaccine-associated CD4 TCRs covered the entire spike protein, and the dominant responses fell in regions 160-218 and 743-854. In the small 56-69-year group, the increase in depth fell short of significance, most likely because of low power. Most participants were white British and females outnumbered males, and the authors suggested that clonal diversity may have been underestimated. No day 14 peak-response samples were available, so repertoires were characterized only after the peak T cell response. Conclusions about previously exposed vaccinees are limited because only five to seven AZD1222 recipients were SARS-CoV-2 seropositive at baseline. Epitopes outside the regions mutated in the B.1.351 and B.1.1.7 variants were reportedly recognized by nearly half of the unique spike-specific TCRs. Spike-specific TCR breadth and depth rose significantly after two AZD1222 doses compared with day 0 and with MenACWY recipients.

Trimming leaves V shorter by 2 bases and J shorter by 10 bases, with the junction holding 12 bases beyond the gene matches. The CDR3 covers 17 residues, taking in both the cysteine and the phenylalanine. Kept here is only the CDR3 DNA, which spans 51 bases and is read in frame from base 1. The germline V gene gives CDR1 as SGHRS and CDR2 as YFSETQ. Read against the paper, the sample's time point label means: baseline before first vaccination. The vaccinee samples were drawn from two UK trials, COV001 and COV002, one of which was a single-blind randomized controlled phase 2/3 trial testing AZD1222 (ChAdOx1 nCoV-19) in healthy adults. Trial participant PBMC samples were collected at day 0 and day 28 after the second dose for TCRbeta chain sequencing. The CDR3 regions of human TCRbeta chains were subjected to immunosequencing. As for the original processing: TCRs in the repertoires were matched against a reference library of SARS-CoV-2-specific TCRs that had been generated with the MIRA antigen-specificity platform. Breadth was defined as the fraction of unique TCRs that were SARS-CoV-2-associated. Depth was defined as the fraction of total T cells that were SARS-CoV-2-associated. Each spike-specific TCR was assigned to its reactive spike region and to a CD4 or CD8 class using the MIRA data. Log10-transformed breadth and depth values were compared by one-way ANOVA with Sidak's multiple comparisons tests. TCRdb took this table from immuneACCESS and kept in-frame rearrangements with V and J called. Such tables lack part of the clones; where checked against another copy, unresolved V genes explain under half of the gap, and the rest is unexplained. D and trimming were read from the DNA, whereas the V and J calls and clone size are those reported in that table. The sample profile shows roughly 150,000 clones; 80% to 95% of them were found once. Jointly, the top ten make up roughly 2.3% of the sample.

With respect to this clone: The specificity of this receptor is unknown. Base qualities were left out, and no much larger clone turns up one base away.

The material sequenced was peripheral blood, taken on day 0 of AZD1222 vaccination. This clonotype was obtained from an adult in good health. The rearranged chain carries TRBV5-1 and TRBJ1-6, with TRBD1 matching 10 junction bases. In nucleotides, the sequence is TGCGCCAGCAGCTTCTCCGGGACAGGGGTGTTGCGCTCACCCCTCCACTTT. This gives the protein CASSFSGTGVLRSPLHF. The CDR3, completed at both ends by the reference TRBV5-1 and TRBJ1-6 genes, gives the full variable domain KAGVTQTPRYLIKTRGQQVTLSCSPISGHRSVSWYQQTPGQGLQFLFEYFSETQRNKGNFPGRFSGRQFSNSRSEMNVSTLELGDSALYLCASSFSGTGVLRSPLHFGNGTRLTVT.